This passage covers 32 T cell receptor beta chains from one sample sequenced in a study of cytomegalovirus exposure and HLA in healthy donors (dated by TCRdb to about 2017). To prepare the library, the immunoSEQ multiplex PCR assay was applied. A mixture of 60 forward primers for TCR Vbeta segments and 13 reverse primers for TCR Jbeta segments was used in the multiplex PCR. TCRdb stores this immuneACCESS table with in-frame sequences only. Part of the clones is absent; in the studies checked, under half of the shortfall reflects unresolved V genes, and no reason is known for the rest. This sample comprises 210,000 or so clones, approximately 84% of them detected only once. The leading ten clones occupy about 0.25% of the sample. Sequenced material: PBMCs. Every receptor here comes from a girl between 2 and 10 years old in good health and CMV-seronegative.

V and J are TRBV19 and TRBJ2-6, with TRBD2 matching over 8 bases. CDR1 and CDR2 from the germline V gene are LNHDA and SQIVND (reference sequence). The CDR3 totals 15 residues. V gave up 4 bases and J gave up 1 base; unmatched junction bases: 0. The CDR3 sequence is CASSTGGSGANVLTF. CDR3 bases: TGTGCCAGTAGTACGGGGGGGTCTGGGGCCAACGTCCTGACTTTC.

The chain is built from TRBV7-6 and TRBJ2-1, with 9 nucleotides matching TRBD2. Germline CDR1 is SGHVS and CDR2 is FNYEAQ. This CDR3 comprises 16 residues. The ends lost 1 base at V and 7 bases at J; junction bases unmatched: 8. CDR3 nucleotides: TGTGCCAGCAGCTTAGGTAGCCTAGCGGGATTGAATGAGCAGTTCTTC. Amino acid sequence: CASSLGSLAGLNEQFF.

This clone was seen only a few times. V and J are TRBV2 and TRBJ1-1, with a tentative D call TRBD1 (6 bases). CDR1 is SNHLY, CDR2 FYNNEI, per germline. The V end lost 6 bases, the J end lost 2 bases, and 10 bases lay between the germline ends. The CDR3 contains 13 residues. The CDR3 DNA reads TGTGCCAGCAGGACAGGCCCAAACACTGAAGCTTTCTTT. It encodes CASRTGPNTEAFF.

The genes are TRBV2 and TRBJ1-1; a possible D gene is TRBD1 (5 bases). The CDR3 sequence is 14 residues long. Looked up from germline, CDR1 is SNHLY and CDR2 is FYNNEI. V was cut by 4 bases and J by 0 bases, with 9 bases left in between. The CDR3 region is CASSAGQLNTEAFF. The CDR3 coding sequence is TGTGCCAGCAGTGCTGGACAACTGAACACTGAAGCTTTCTTT.

The rearrangement links TRBV10-3 to TRBJ2-3, with D perhaps TRBD2 (6 bases). V lost 7 bases and J lost 2, with 13 bases in between. CDR1 is ENHRY, CDR2 SYGVKD, per germline. The CDR3 contains 14 residues. CDR3 in amino acids: CAIKEGTSTDTQYF. CDR3 coding DNA: TGTGCCATCAAGGAGGGGACCTCCACAGATACGCAGTATTTT.

The chain employs TRBV30 and TRBJ2-1; TRBD2 is a possible D gene (5 bases). Germline loops: CDR1 GTSNPN, CDR2 SVGIG (reference sequence). The V end lost 4 bases, the J end lost 4 bases, and 23 bases lay between the germline ends. The CDR3 length is 17 residues. The CDR3 region has the DNA TGTGCCTGGACCCACGTGGCTAGCCGGGGTGGGTACAATGAGCAGTTCTTC. This gives the protein CAWTHVASRGGYNEQFF.

This chain connects TRBV27 to TRBJ1-5; 9 bases are a match to TRBD1. Losses at the gene ends were 3 bases for V and 9 bases for J; bases not matched to a gene: 6. CDR3 length: 14 amino acids. From germline, CDR1 is MNHEY and CDR2 SMNVEV (reference sequence). The CDR3 protein is CASSFRTGELPQHF. The CDR3 nucleotides are TGTGCCAGCAGTTTTCGGACAGGGGAACTGCCCCAGCATTTT.

This chain links TRBV4-2 with TRBJ2-1; D possibly corresponds to TRBD1 (6 bases). The ends were cut back, 7 bases at V and 5 bases at J, with 18 bases in the middle. CDR1 is LGHNA and CDR2 is YNFKEQ in the germline V gene. The CDR3 sequence is 15 residues long. For the CDR3, the DNA is TGTGCCAGCACAAAGGGGGTAACGAGGGACAATGAGCAGTTCTTC. This encodes CASTKGVTRDNEQFF.

The chain has TRBV5-1 and TRBJ2-3, with TRBD2 as a possible D gene (5 bases). CDR3 length: 14 amino acids. Germline V CDR1 and CDR2: SGHRS, YFSETQ. The germline V and J ends were trimmed by 7 bases and 1 base, with 13 bases remaining between them. The CDR3 DNA reads TGCGCCAGCCTTCTTGGAGGAGGCACAGATACGCAGTATTTT. It encodes CASLLGGGTDTQYF.

The V call is TRBV6-1, the J call TRBJ1-1; D is undetermined. The ends were cut back, 8 bases at V and 0 bases at J, with 10 bases in the middle. There are 13 residues in the CDR3. Germline CDR1 and CDR2: MNHNS and SASEGT. The chain's CDR3 is CASLNSLNTEAFF. The CDR3 DNA reads as TGTGCCAGCTTAAACAGTCTGAACACTGAAGCTTTCTTT.

This clone occurred once. The chain employs TRBV5-6 and TRBJ2-5; D possibly corresponds to TRBD2 (6 bases). The CDR3 runs 14 residues. The germline gives CDR1 SGHDT, CDR2 YYEEEE. Between the trimmed V and J ends, which lost 4 bases and 5 bases, there was a span of 15 bases. CDR3 coding DNA: TGTGCCAGCAGCCCCCGGGGACTGCGGGAGACCCAGTACTTC. Its translation is CASSPRGLRETQYF.

V is TRBV13 and J is TRBJ2-5; 10 positions agree with TRBD2. J lost 7 bases, V lost 5 bases, and 13 bases had no gene match. Germline assignment: CDR1 PRHDT and CDR2 FYEKMQ (reference sequence). The CDR3 covers 16 residues. The CDR3 reads CASSPILTSGPSTQYF. The CDR3 region has the DNA TGTGCCAGCAGCCCCATTTTGACTAGCGGGCCCTCGACCCAGTACTTC.

The V gene is TRBV29-1, the J gene TRBJ2-5; D might be TRBD2 (7 bases). The CDR3 sequence is 14 residues long. V lost 4 bases and J 5 bases, leaving 17 bases between the germline ends. Per germline, CDR1 SQVTM and CDR2 ANQGSEA. CDR3 protein: CSVVGGARGETQYF. The CDR3 DNA follows: TGCAGCGTTGTGGGGGGGGCTCGGGGGGAGACCCAGTACTTC.

The V and J genes are TRBV4-1 and TRBJ1-6; D is possibly TRBD1 (6 bases). The CDR3 consists of 15 residues. CDR1 is MGHRA, CDR2 YSYEKL, per germline. V lost 1 base to trimming and J lost 7 bases, with 11 bases between them. CDR3 sequence: CASSQAGGQNSPLHF. The CDR3 nucleotides are TGCGCCAGCAGCCAAGCGGGGGGGCAAAATTCACCCCTCCACTTT.

This clone was counted between two and nine times. This chain connects TRBV4-1 to TRBJ2-3; a weak D match, TRBD1 (6 bases). The CDR3 is 16 amino acids. Germline V gives CDR1 MGHRA, CDR2 YSYEKL. The ends were cut back, 3 bases at V and 0 bases at J, with 13 bases in the middle. The CDR3 spells CASSQDRTRSTDTQYF. The CDR3 DNA reads TGCGCCAGCAGCCAGGACAGAACTCGTAGCACAGATACGCAGTATTTT.

This chain joins TRBV7-9 and TRBJ1-1, with no clear D. This CDR3 has 14 amino acids. Germline lookup yields CDR1 SEHNR and CDR2 FQNEAQ (reference sequence). Trimming left V 8 bases short and J 2 bases short, with 15 bases between. CDR3 nucleotide sequence: TGTGCCAGCCACCAGGCTCGTGGAAACACTGAAGCTTTCTTT. This translates into CASHQARGNTEAFF.

This chain connects TRBV6-1 to TRBJ2-7; maybe TRBD1 (5 bases). The germline V gene has CDR1 MNHNS and CDR2 SASEGT. CDR3 length equals 13 residues. Trimming took off 6 bases at V and 2 bases at J, with 11 bases between the two ends. CDR3 residues: CASRWAGTYEQYF. As DNA, the CDR3 is TGTGCCAGCAGGTGGGCAGGGACCTACGAGCAGTACTTC.

The count of this clone is one. The chain is built from TRBV6-5 and TRBJ1-1; no firm D call. In germline, CDR1 is MNHEY, CDR2 SVGAGI. The CDR3 sequence is 15 residues long. V was shortened by 0 bases and J by 7 bases, with 15 bases between the two germline ends. CDR3 loop: CASSYSSGPNNEAFF. The CDR3 DNA reads TGTGCCAGCAGTTACTCGAGTGGGCCGAATAATGAAGCTTTCTTT.

The chain couples TRBV27 to TRBJ2-1; TRBD2 matches at 7 bases. The trim removed 6 bases at V and 2 bases at J, leaving 4 bases unmatched. Germline values: CDR1 MNHEY, CDR2 SMNVEV (reference sequence). The CDR3 is 14 amino acids. The CDR3 here is CASSWGLTYNEQFF. The CDR3, as DNA: TGTGCCAGCAGCTGGGGACTAACCTACAATGAGCAGTTCTTC.

This clone has only one observation. V gene TRBV6-5 combines with J gene TRBJ2-2; 7 bases are shared with TRBD2. CDR3 size: 15 residues. The junction had 2 bases not matched to a gene; V was cut back by 3 bases and J by 1 base. The germline CDR1 and CDR2 sequences are MNHEY and SVGAGI. In nucleotides, the CDR3 is TGTGCCAGCAGTTATGGCGGGGGGAACACCGGGGAGCTGTTTTTT. It codes for CASSYGGGNTGELFF.

The rearrangement links TRBV15 to TRBJ2-5; a weak D match, TRBD1 (6 bases). CDR1 LNHNV and CDR2 YYDKDF come from the germline V gene (reference sequence). Trimming stripped 1 base from V and 0 bases from J, with 18 bases between. The CDR3 is 18 amino acids. CDR3 in DNA: TGTGCCACCAGCAGAGCGGCCAACAGGGTACCAAACCAAGAGACCCAGTACTTC. It yields the protein CATSRAANRVPNQETQYF. Complete variable domain (other parts from reference TRBV15 and TRBJ2-5): DAMVIQNPRYQVTQFGKPVTLSCSQTLNHNVMYWYQQKSSQAPKLLFHYYDKDFNNEADTPDNFQSRRPNTSFCFLDIRSPGLGDTAMYLCATSRAANRVPNQETQYFGPGTRLLVL.

Only a few counts were recorded for this clone. The chain recombines TRBV15 with TRBJ1-5, with a weak D call TRBD1 (5 bases). Trimming took 0 bases from V and 2 from J, leaving 8 bases between them. CDR3 size: 15 residues. The germline V gene encodes CDR1 LNHNV and CDR2 YYDKDF (reference sequence). The CDR3 region is CATSRDVRGNQPQHF. CDR3 nucleotides: TGTGCCACCAGCAGAGACGTCAGGGGCAATCAGCCCCAGCATTTT.

The chain uses TRBV28 and TRBJ2-3; 12 nucleotides match TRBD2. The CDR3 is 14 amino acids. Unmatched junction bases numbered 7, after V lost 11 bases and J lost 4 bases. Germline loops: CDR1 MDHEN, CDR2 SYDVKM. The CDR3 loop reads CAGRSSGGADTQYF. For the CDR3, the DNA is TGTGCCGGACGATCTAGCGGGGGGGCAGATACGCAGTATTTT.

The chain couples TRBV6-5 to TRBJ1-5; D possibly corresponds to TRBD1 (5 bases). Between the trimmed V and J ends, which lost 6 bases and 0 bases, there was a span of 12 bases. Germline-derived CDR1 and CDR2 are MNHEY and SVGAGI. The CDR3 is 15 amino acids. CDR3 region: CASRTAGGSNQPQHF. The CDR3 bases are TGTGCCAGCAGAACCGCCGGGGGTAGCAATCAGCCCCAGCATTTT.

The table lists this clone with a few counts. The chain combines TRBV18 with TRBJ2-1, with TRBD2 matching 8 bases. Germline V lookup: CDR1 KGHSH, CDR2 LQKENI. This CDR3 spans 16 amino acids. Losses at the gene ends were 0 bases for V and 7 bases for J; bases not matched to a gene: 8. Here the CDR3 reads CASSPPWRGVGNEQFF. Here the CDR3 DNA reads TGTGCCAGCTCACCACCTTGGCGGGGGGTGGGGAATGAGCAGTTCTTC.

The chain links TRBV2 to TRBJ2-1, with 8 bases matching TRBD2. The V and J ends lost 6 bases and 0 bases, in that order; junction bases with no gene match: 10. Germline lookup yields CDR1 SNHLY and CDR2 FYNNEI. The CDR3 is made up of 17 amino acids. This chain's CDR3 is CASSPPGGPRSYNEQFF. The CDR3 nucleotides are TGTGCCAGCAGCCCTCCGGGGGGGCCCCGCTCCTACAATGAGCAGTTCTTC. The full variable domain, with the rest looked up from reference TRBV2 and TRBJ2-1, is EPEVTQTPSHQVTQMGQEVILRCVPISNHLYFYWYRQILGQKVEFLVSFYNNEISEKSEIFDDQFSVERPDGSNFTLKIRSTKLEDSAMYFCASSPPGGPRSYNEQFFGPGTRLTVL.

This clone was observed a handful of times. The gene calls are TRBV10-3 and TRBJ2-1, with 13 bases matching TRBD2. Germline CDR1 reads ENHRY; CDR2 reads SYGVKD. The length of the CDR3 is 18 residues. The ends lost 2 bases at V and 3 bases at J; junction bases unmatched: 7. DNA of the CDR3: TGTGCCATCAGTGAGCGACTAGCGGGGGGCCGGGACTACAATGAGCAGTTCTTC. Its protein product is CAISERLAGGRDYNEQFF.

The chain has TRBV2 and TRBJ2-7; TRBD1 aligns across 9 bases. The CDR3 is made up of 14 amino acids. CDR1 and CDR2 (germline): SNHLY, FYNNEI. J lost 2 bases, V lost 6 bases, and 5 bases had no gene match. This chain's CDR3 is CASRTGQGTYEQYF. The CDR3 DNA follows: TGTGCCAGCAGGACCGGACAGGGGACCTACGAGCAGTACTTC.

The rearrangement uses TRBV6-5 and TRBJ1-2; 12 bases match TRBD1. Germline CDR1 is MNHEY and CDR2 is SVGAGI. With 7 bases clipped from V and 8 bases from J, the junction kept 8 bases outside the gene matches. This CDR3 is 14 amino acids long. The CDR3 DNA reads TGTGCCAGCATGCTGGGACAGGGGGCAGGAGGCTACACCTTC. It specifies CASMLGQGAGGYTF.

This clone turned up a few times. The gene calls are TRBV9 and TRBJ2-3, with TRBD2 identical over 7 bases. Germline CDR1 SGDLS, CDR2 YYNGEE. The length of the CDR3 is 16 residues. V lost 4 bases and J lost 1; bases outside the gene matches: 9. CDR3 sequence: CASSLGTTLGTDTQYF. CDR3 sequence (DNA): TGTGCCAGCAGCTTAGGGACTACTCTTGGCACAGATACGCAGTATTTT.

The chain combines TRBV5-6 with TRBJ2-7; 7 bases map to TRBD2. V trimming: 4 bases; J trimming: 4 bases; junction bases outside the gene matches: 14. This CDR3 contains 16 residues. Germline CDR1 reads SGHDT; CDR2 reads YYEEEE. Here the CDR3 reads CASSPTLIQGGYEQYF. DNA for the CDR3: TGTGCCAGCAGCCCAACCCTGATTCAGGGAGGGTACGAGCAGTACTTC.

This clone showed up just a few times. V and J are TRBV6-5 and TRBJ1-5; the D is unclear. The germline V gene has CDR1 MNHEY and CDR2 SVGAGI. The V gene lost 6 bases and the J gene lost 4 bases, with 7 bases spanning the gap. This CDR3 is built from 12 residues. In DNA, the CDR3 is TGTGCCAGCAGAGGAGGTAATCAGCCCCAGCATTTT. This sequence encodes CASRGGNQPQHF.